Following are 13 T cell receptor beta chains from one sample sequenced in a study of blood T cell repertoires in COVID-19. The assay was immunoSEQ multiplex PCR, and TCRdb's table has in-frame clones only and misses some. The data contain some 87,000 clones, around three quarters of them singletons. Specimen: peripheral blood. These receptors came from a man aged 50-60 years who had recovered from COVID-19.

This chain links TRBV6-5 with TRBJ2-7; no clear D. Germline CDR1 MNHEY, CDR2 SVGAGI. This CDR3 is built from 14 residues. Between the trimmed V and J ends, which lost 4 bases and 1 base, there was a span of 11 bases. CDR3 loop: CASSLTDNSYEQYF. The CDR3 region has the DNA TGTGCCAGCAGTTTAACCGACAATTCCTACGAGCAGTACTTC.

CDR3 bases: TGTGCCAGCAGCGGTCAGGCCTCCTACAATGAGCAGTTCTTC. Protein product: CASSGQASYNEQFF. The V and J genes are TRBV3-1 (or the pseudogene TRBV3-2) and TRBJ2-1; D gene uncertain. The CDR3 spans 14 residues. V dropped 5 bases and J dropped 0 bases, with 8 bases sitting between them. CDR1 LGHDT and CDR2 YNNKEL come from the germline V gene (reference sequence).

This sequence joins TRBV30 and TRBJ1-4; the D gene is possibly TRBD1 (6 bases). The V gene lost 0 bases and the J gene lost 6 bases, with 11 bases spanning the gap. The CDR3 has 14 amino acids. Per the germline V gene, CDR1 is GTSNPN and CDR2 is SVGIG (reference sequence). The CDR3 DNA reads TGTGCCTGGAGTGTACACAGGGTGGATGAAAAACTGTTTTTT. Protein product: CAWSVHRVDEKLFF.

V is TRBV7-9 and J is TRBJ1-4, with D perhaps TRBD1 (5 bases). Deletions cut 3 bases from V and 8 bases from J, with 10 bases between. This CDR3 spans 13 amino acids. Germline loops: CDR1 SEHNR, CDR2 FQNEAQ (reference sequence). CDR3 coding DNA: TGTGCCAGCAGCTTCCAGGGAAGAGAAAAACTGTTTTTT. Translated: CASSFQGREKLFF. The full variable domain, with the rest looked up from reference TRBV7-9 and TRBJ1-4, is DTGVSQNPRHKITKRGQNVTFRCDPISEHNRLYWYRQTLGQGPEFLTYFQNEAQLEKSRLLSDRFSAERPKGSFSTLEIQRTEQGDSAMYLCASSFQGREKLFFGSGTQLSVL.

This clone came up once. J is TRBJ1-1 and V is TRBV9; 10 nucleotides match TRBD1. Germline CDR1 and CDR2: SGDLS and YYNGEE. CDR3 length: 16 residues. V gave up 0 bases and J gave up 7 bases; unmatched junction bases: 9. The CDR3 bases are TGTGCCAGCAGCGTAGGACAGGGGGCGCGAGAAGGTGAAGCTTTCTTT. Its protein product is CASSVGQGAREGEAFF.

The genes are TRBV7-9 and TRBJ1-4; 9 bases line up with TRBD1. In germline, CDR1 is SEHNR, CDR2 FQNEAQ (reference sequence). The CDR3 sequence is 13 residues long. Losses at the gene ends were 7 bases for V and 6 bases for J; bases not matched to a gene: 3. The CDR3 DNA follows: TGTGCCAGCACGGGACAGGGCTATGAAAAACTGTTTTTT. It yields the protein CASTGQGYEKLFF.

The chain links TRBV7-2 to TRBJ1-2, with 8 nucleotides matching TRBD1. Germline CDR1 reads SGHTA; CDR2 reads FQGNSA. Unmatched junction bases numbered 2, after V lost 0 bases and J lost 5 bases. This CDR3 contains 14 residues. The chain's CDR3 is CASSLAGTGYGYTF. The CDR3 DNA follows: TGTGCCAGCAGCTTAGCCGGGACAGGATATGGCTACACCTTC.

This clone was seen only once. The chain uses TRBV7-2 and TRBJ2-7, with D possibly being TRBD2 (6 bases). The CDR3 totals 15 residues. The germline V and J ends were trimmed by 4 bases and 5 bases, with 18 bases remaining between them. CDR1 and CDR2 (germline): SGHTA, FQGNSA. CDR3 sequence reads: CASSSRGGPGHEQYF. CDR3 coding DNA: TGTGCCAGCAGCTCGCGGGGTGGCCCCGGCCACGAGCAGTACTTC.

The gene calls are TRBV6-5 and TRBJ2-7, with unresolved D. The CDR3 sequence is 12 residues long. Germline V CDR1 and CDR2: MNHEY, SVGAGI. V shed 10 bases and J shed 2 bases, with 12 bases lying between them. The CDR3 spells CATSTLPYEQYF. CDR3 in DNA: TGTGCCACCTCGACACTCCCCTACGAGCAGTACTTC.

This rearrangement joins TRBV11-2 to TRBJ2-7; 8 nucleotides match TRBD1. V lost 5 bases and J lost 4; bases outside the gene matches: 10. Germline V lookup: CDR1 SGHAT, CDR2 FQNNGV. The CDR3 runs to 15 residues. The CDR3 nucleotides read TGTGCCAGCAGCCTGCCGAACAGGGGGTGGTACGAGCAGTACTTC. This encodes CASSLPNRGWYEQYF.

V usage is TRBV18 and J usage is TRBJ2-7; a possible D gene is TRBD2 (7 bases). Germline V lookup: CDR1 KGHSH, CDR2 LQKENI. CDR3 length equals 14 residues. Trimming pared 3 bases from V and 3 bases from J, leaving 12 bases between. This CDR3 is CASSPGGGIYEQYF. For the CDR3, the DNA is TGTGCCAGCTCACCGGGAGGGGGTATCTACGAGCAGTACTTC. Full variable domain (outside the CDR3, taken from reference TRBV18 and TRBJ2-7): NAGVMQNPRHLVRRRGQEARLRCSPMKGHSHVYWYRQLPEEGLKFMVYLQKENIIDESGMPKERFSAEFPKEGPSILRIQQVVRGDSAAYFCASSPGGGIYEQYFGPGTRLTVT.

This chain links TRBV27 with TRBJ1-1; the match to TRBD1 covers 8 bases. This CDR3 has 17 amino acids. Germline loops: CDR1 MNHEY, CDR2 SMNVEV (reference sequence). After removal of 0 bases from V and 4 bases from J, the junction contained 10 bases not matched to a gene. CDR3 in amino acids: CASSLSRQTGVSTEAFF. Written as DNA, the CDR3 is TGTGCCAGCAGTTTATCCCGACAGACAGGGGTCTCCACTGAAGCTTTCTTT.

The CDR3 is CASSYSSGQVQHF. The CDR3, as DNA: TGTGCCAGCAGTTACTCATCGGGACAGGTCCAGCATTTT. The gene calls are TRBV6-6 and TRBJ1-5, with 8 bases fitting TRBD1. CDR3 length: 13 amino acids. V lost 0 bases to trimming and J lost 12 bases; unmatched junction nucleotides: 4. Per the germline V gene, CDR1 is MNHNY and CDR2 is SVGAGI (reference sequence).